The 16 T cell receptor beta chains in this list originate from one sample, sequenced in a study of beta chain features in type 1 diabetes. Investigators reverse transcribed all isolated RNA, so they sequenced expressed TCRB transcripts. The data were produced by immunoSEQ multiplex PCR, yet TCRdb's version contains in-frame clones alone and is incomplete. The sample has hundreds of thousands of clones, about 15% seen once; the top ten hold under 0.04%. Sequencing used naive CD4+ T cells from blood. The receptors were gathered from a man younger than 40 in good health.

The chain recombines TRBV4-3 with TRBJ2-1; the D is unclear. Germline loops: CDR1 LGHNA, CDR2 YSLEER. This CDR3 is built from 15 residues. V lost 0 bases to trimming and J lost 4 bases, with 10 bases between them. Here the CDR3 reads CASSQEALFYNEQFF. The DNA of the CDR3 is TGCGCCAGCAGCCAAGAGGCTTTGTTTTACAATGAGCAGTTCTTC.

This clone has more than one count but fewer than ten. This chain uses TRBV13 with TRBJ2-3; D not certain. Germline assignment: CDR1 PRHDT and CDR2 FYEKMQ (reference sequence). This CDR3 region has 12 residues. Trimming took 0 bases from V and 13 from J, leaving 11 bases between them. CDR3 loop: CASSLGIAFEYF. The CDR3, as DNA: TGTGCCAGCAGCTTAGGAATAGCCTTTGAGTATTTT.

This clone was counted only a few times. V usage is TRBV7-9 and J usage is TRBJ2-3; the match to TRBD2 covers 12 bases. CDR1 and CDR2 (germline): SEHNR, FQNEAQ (reference sequence). The CDR3 covers 15 residues. V was pared by 5 bases and J by 6 bases, with 6 bases of the junction left unmatched. The CDR3: CASSHTSGRIDTQYF. In DNA, the CDR3 is TGTGCCAGCAGCCATACTAGCGGGAGGATTGATACGCAGTATTTT.

This clone was counted only a few times. The gene calls are TRBV27 and TRBJ2-7; a weak D match, TRBD1 (6 bases). CDR3 length: 9 amino acids. Germline V gene data show CDR1 as MNHEY and CDR2 as SMNVEV (reference sequence). The CDR3 nucleotides read TGTGCCAGCAGCAAGGGGGTGCAGGTC. Its protein product is CASSKGVQV.

This clone was observed a handful of times. This sequence joins TRBV7-9 and TRBJ1-4, with 7 bases aligning to TRBD1. V was pared by 5 bases and J by 4 bases, with 16 bases of the junction left unmatched. The CDR3 is made up of 18 amino acids. Looked up from germline, CDR1 is SEHNR and CDR2 is FQNEAQ (reference sequence). The DNA for the CDR3 is TGTGCCAGCAGCACAAGAAAAGACCCAGGGGGGAATAATGAAAAACTGTTTTTT. This codes for CASSTRKDPGGNNEKLFF.

V and J are TRBV7-2 and TRBJ1-6; 10 bases fit TRBD1. After removal of 0 bases from V and 10 bases from J, the junction contained 3 bases not matched to a gene. Germline V gives CDR1 SGHTA, CDR2 FQGNSA. This CDR3 spans 15 amino acids. The CDR3, as DNA: TGTGCCAGCAGCTTAGCCGGGACAGGGGCATCACCCCTCCACTTT. Protein: CASSLAGTGASPLHF.

Only a few counts were recorded for this clone. This rearrangement joins TRBV4-3 to TRBJ2-1; perhaps TRBD1 as D (6 bases). CDR3 length equals 14 residues. In germline, CDR1 is LGHNA, CDR2 YSLEER. V lost 3 bases and J 5 bases, leaving 11 bases between the germline ends. The CDR3 protein is CASSQSTGHNEQFF. The CDR3 DNA is TGCGCCAGCAGCCAGTCCACAGGGCACAATGAGCAGTTCTTC.

This clone has at least ten counts. CDR3 nucleotide sequence: TGTGCCTGGAGCATAGGACGGATCCCCAATGAGCAGTTCTTC. Translating it yields CAWSIGRIPNEQFF. This chain links TRBV30 with TRBJ2-1, with D hard to call. V was trimmed by 3 bases and J by 6 bases, leaving 15 bases between them. Germline CDR1 reads GTSNPN; CDR2 reads SVGIG (reference sequence). The CDR3 loop spans 14 amino acids.

This chain links TRBV5-1 with TRBJ2-3; TRBD2 agrees at 14 bases. Trimming removed 4 bases from V and 0 bases from J; junction bases left unmatched: 4. The CDR3 is 17 amino acids. CDR1 is SGHRS, CDR2 YFSETQ, per germline. This CDR3 is CASSRTSGRSSTDTQYF. The CDR3 DNA reads TGCGCCAGCAGCAGGACTAGCGGGAGGTCTAGCACAGATACGCAGTATTTT.

The chain employs TRBV9 and TRBJ1-2; D is unresolved. V was shortened by 4 bases and J by 8 bases, with 9 bases between the two germline ends. Germline-derived CDR1 and CDR2 are SGDLS and YYNGEE. This CDR3 spans 11 amino acids. This CDR3 reads CASSLPGGYTF. The CDR3 DNA is TGTGCCAGCAGCCTACCGGGGGGCTACACCTTC.

This clone was observed a few times. This chain connects TRBV2 to TRBJ2-6; no clear D gene. The CDR3 contains 16 residues. With 4 bases removed from V and 0 bases from J, the gap between germline ends came to 10 bases. The V gene's germline CDR1 is SNHLY and CDR2 FYNNEI. CDR3 nucleotide sequence: TGTGCCAGCAGTGGCGACACTTACTCTGGGGCCAACGTCCTGACTTTC. This encodes CASSGDTYSGANVLTF.

This clone occurred a few times. The chain recombines TRBV5-4 with TRBJ2-6; D gene uncertain. This CDR3 is built from 15 residues. Germline V gene sequence: CDR1 SGHNT, CDR2 YYREEE (reference sequence). V dropped 4 bases and J dropped 2 bases, with 10 bases sitting between them. DNA for the CDR3: TGTGCCAGCAGCGGTAGGTGGGCTGGGGCCAACGTCCTGACTTTC. Its translation: CASSGRWAGANVLTF.

This clone was counted many times. The same CDR3 also results from other DNA sequences found in this sample. This rearrangement joins TRBV18 to TRBJ2-5; the D is unclear. CDR3 size: 11 residues. Deletions cut 2 bases from V and 5 bases from J, with 3 bases between. Germline CDR1 is KGHSH and CDR2 is LQKENI. The CDR3 sequence is CASSPRETQYF. CDR3 nucleotide sequence: TGTGCCAGCTCACCAAGGGAGACCCAGTACTTC.

V is TRBV19 and J is TRBJ2-5; D unclear. The ends were cut back, 11 bases at V and 6 bases at J, with 7 bases in the middle. The CDR3 contains 9 residues. Looked up from germline, CDR1 is LNHDA and CDR2 is SQIVND (reference sequence). The CDR3 loop reads CARRKTQYF. In DNA form, the CDR3 reads TGTGCCCGCCGGAAGACCCAGTACTTC. Full variable domain (missing parts from reference TRBV19 and TRBJ2-5): DGGITQSPKYLFRKEGQNVTLSCEQNLNHDAMYWYRQDPGQGLRLIYYSQIVNDFQKGDIAEGYSVSREKKESFPLTVTSAQKNPTAFYLCARRKTQYFGPGTRLLVL.

In its sample, this clone was seen a few times. The gene calls are TRBV19 and TRBJ2-1; 7 bases are shared with TRBD1. Germline lookup yields CDR1 LNHDA and CDR2 SQIVND (reference sequence). Trimming at V came to 7 bases and at J to 5 bases, leaving 11 bases not matched to a gene. This CDR3 is built from 15 residues. CDR3 in amino acids: CASKTDRTENNEQFF. DNA of the CDR3: TGTGCCAGTAAAACGGACAGGACAGAAAACAATGAGCAGTTCTTC.

The chain combines TRBV6-6 with TRBJ2-7, with 13 bases fitting TRBD2. V gave up 5 bases and J gave up 4 bases; unmatched junction bases: 8. CDR3 length: 16 residues. Germline assignment: CDR1 MNHNY and CDR2 SVGAGI (reference sequence). Here the CDR3 DNA reads TGTGCCAGCAGTCCGCGGACTAGCGGGAGCGAGTACGAGCAGTACGTC. This encodes CASSPRTSGSEYEQYV.